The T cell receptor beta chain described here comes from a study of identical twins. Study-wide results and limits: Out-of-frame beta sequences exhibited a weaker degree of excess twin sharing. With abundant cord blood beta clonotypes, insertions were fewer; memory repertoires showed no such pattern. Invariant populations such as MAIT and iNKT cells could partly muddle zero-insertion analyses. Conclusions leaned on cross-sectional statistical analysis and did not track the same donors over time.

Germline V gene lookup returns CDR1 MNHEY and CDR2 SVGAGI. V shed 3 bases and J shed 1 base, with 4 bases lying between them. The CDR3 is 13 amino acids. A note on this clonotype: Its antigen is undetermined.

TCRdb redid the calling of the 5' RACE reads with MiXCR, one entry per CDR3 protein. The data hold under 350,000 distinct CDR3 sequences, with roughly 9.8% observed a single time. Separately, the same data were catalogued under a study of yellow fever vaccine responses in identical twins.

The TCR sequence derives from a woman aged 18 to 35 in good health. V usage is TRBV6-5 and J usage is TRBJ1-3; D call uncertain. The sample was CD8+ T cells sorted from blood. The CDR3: CASSYASGNTIYF. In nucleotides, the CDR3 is TGTGCCAGCAGTTATGCATCTGGAAACACCATATATTTT.